The clone carrying this T cell receptor (beta chain) was counted a single time. The source of the sample is a study of blood T cell repertoires in COVID-19. Study overall: There were acute and convalescent COVID-19 samples, and they came from the United States, Italy and Spain. The cDNA or gDNA used as material had been derived from T cells, B-cell-depleted T cells, or PBMCs.

V was clipped by 5 bases and J by 6 bases, with 7 bases between them. There are 12 residues in the CDR3. Sequencing was performed with immunoSEQ multiplex PCR; in TCRdb, only in-frame clones are kept and a portion is missing. The sample yields some 190,000 clones, approximately 85% seen once. Specimen: peripheral blood. The TCR originated in a woman aged 55-75 years with acute or convalescent COVID-19. The rearrangement joins TRBV12-3 or TRBV12-4 to TRBJ2-2; D is perhaps TRBD1 (6 bases). CDR3 coding DNA: TGTGCCAGCAGTCAGGGGCCCGGGGAGCTGTTTTTT. It encodes CASSQGPGELFF.